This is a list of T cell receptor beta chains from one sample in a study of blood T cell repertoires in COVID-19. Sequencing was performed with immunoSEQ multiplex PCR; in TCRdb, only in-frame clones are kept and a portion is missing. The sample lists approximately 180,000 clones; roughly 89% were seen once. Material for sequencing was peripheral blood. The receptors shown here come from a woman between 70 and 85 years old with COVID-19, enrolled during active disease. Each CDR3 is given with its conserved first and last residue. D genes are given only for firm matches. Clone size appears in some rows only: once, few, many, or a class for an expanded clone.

CDR3: CASSERGEQFF
DNA: TGCGCCAGCAGTGAGAGAGGTGAGCAGTTCTTC
length: 11
J: TRBJ2-1
size: NA
D: NA
V: TRBV10-2

CDR3: CASSEGPSGQPQHF
DNA: TGTGCCAGCAGTGAAGGGCCCTCGGGTCAGCCCCAGCATTTT
length: 14
J: TRBJ1-5
size: NA
D: NA
V: TRBV2

CDR3: CYSGTANQETQYF
DNA: TGTTATTCCGGGACAGCGAACCAAGAGACCCAGTACTTC
length: 13
J: TRBJ2-5
size: NA
D: TRBD1
V: TRBV24-1

CDR3: CASSLWDSPHEQYF
DNA: TGTGCCAGCAGCTTGTGGGACTCCCCCCACGAGCAGTACTTC
length: 14
J: TRBJ2-7
size: NA
D: NA
V: TRBV5-5

CDR3: CSVRDSGYEQYF
DNA: TGCAGCGTCCGGGACAGTGGATACGAGCAGTACTTC
length: 12
J: TRBJ2-7
size: NA
D: TRBD1
V: TRBV29-1

CDR3: CASSQEGPGDYHNEQFF
DNA: TGTGCCAGCAGCCAAGAAGGCCCTGGGGACTACCACAATGAGCAGTTCTTC
length: 17
J: TRBJ2-1
size: NA
D: TRBD2
V: TRBV14

CDR3: CASSIGTGPLGEQYF
DNA: TGTGCCAGTAGTATTGGGACAGGACCCCTGGGAGAGCAGTACTTC
length: 15
J: TRBJ2-7
size: NA
D: TRBD1
V: TRBV19

CDR3: CASSPFGSSHEQYF
DNA: TGTGCCAGCAGCCCCTTTGGTAGCTCCCACGAGCAGTACTTC
length: 14
J: TRBJ2-7
size: once
D: NA
V: TRBV11-1

CDR3: CASSLMDIIMNTEAFF
DNA: TGTGCCAGCAGTTTAATGGACATTATTATGAACACTGAAGCTTTCTTT
length: 16
J: TRBJ1-1
size: NA
D: NA
V: TRBV28

CDR3: CASSLSLPGQEDTEAFF
DNA: TGTGCCAGCAGCTTGTCCCTTCCCGGACAGGAGGACACTGAAGCTTTCTTT
length: 17
J: TRBJ1-1
size: NA
D: TRBD1
V: TRBV11-3

CDR3: CAITGTGSYEQYF
DNA: TGTGCCATCACCGGGACAGGCTCCTACGAGCAGTACTTC
length: 13
J: TRBJ2-7
size: NA
D: TRBD1
V: TRBV10-3

CDR3: CASSRGGSVHSNQPQHF
DNA: TGTGCCAGCAGCCGTGGAGGCAGCGTTCATAGCAATCAGCCCCAGCATTTT
length: 17
J: TRBJ1-5
size: NA
D: NA
V: TRBV9

CDR3: CASTRTSGRGETQYF
DNA: TGTGCCAGTACCAGGACTAGCGGGAGGGGGGAGACCCAGTACTTC
length: 15
J: TRBJ2-5
size: few
D: TRBD2
V: TRBV19

CDR3: CASSLGAASSYNSPLHF
DNA: TGCGCCAGCAGCTTGGGGGCAGCAAGCTCCTATAATTCACCCCTCCACTTT
length: 17
J: TRBJ1-6
size: NA
D: NA
V: TRBV5-1